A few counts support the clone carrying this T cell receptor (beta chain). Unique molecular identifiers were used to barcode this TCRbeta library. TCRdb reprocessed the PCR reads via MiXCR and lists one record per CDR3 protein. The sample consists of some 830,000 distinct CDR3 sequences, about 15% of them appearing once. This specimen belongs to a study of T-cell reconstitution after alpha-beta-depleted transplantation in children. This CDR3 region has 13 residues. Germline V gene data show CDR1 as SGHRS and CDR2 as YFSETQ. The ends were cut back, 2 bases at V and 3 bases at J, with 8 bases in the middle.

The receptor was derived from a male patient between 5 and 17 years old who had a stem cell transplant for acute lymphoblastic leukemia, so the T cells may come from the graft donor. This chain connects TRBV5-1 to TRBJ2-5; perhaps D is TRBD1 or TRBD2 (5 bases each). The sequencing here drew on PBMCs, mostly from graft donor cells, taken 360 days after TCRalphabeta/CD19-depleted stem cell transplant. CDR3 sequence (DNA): TGCGCCAGCAGCTTCGAGGGGAAAGAGACCCAGTACTTC. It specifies CASSFEGKETQYF. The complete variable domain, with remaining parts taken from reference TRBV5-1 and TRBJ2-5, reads KAGVTQTPRYLIKTRGQQVTLSCSPISGHRSVSWYQQTPGQGLQFLFEYFSETQRNKGNFPGRFSGRQFSNSRSEMNVSTLELGDSALYLCASSFEGKETQYFGPGTRLLVL.